This TCR beta chain was profiled in a study of cytomegalovirus exposure and HLA in healthy donors. Study observations and caveats: Investigators reported 150 to 200 TCR beta chains as tied to cytomegalovirus.

As to this clone: What it recognizes is unknown.

Vbeta (60) and Jbeta (13) primers were used in the PCR. TCRdb's table, derived via immunoSEQ multiplex PCR, lists solely in-frame clones and lacks some. Seen here are 110,000 to 150,000 clones, approximately 80% observed once, and the top ten hold 8.8%. The CDR3 sequence is 14 residues long. Germline CDR1 is SGHDT and CDR2 is YYEEEE. The germline V and J ends were trimmed by 1 base and 0 bases, with 8 bases remaining between them. The sequence was collected from a woman aged 50 to 60 in good health and CMV-seropositive. Material: PBMCs. The chain is built from TRBV5-6 and TRBJ2-7; unclear D gene. The CDR3 DNA is TGTGCCAGCAGCTTGTATGGCGGCTCCTACGAGCAGTACTTC. Amino acid sequence: CASSLYGGSYEQYF.